This TCR beta chain was sequenced during a study of molecular identifiers for immune sequencing clone quantification (dated by TCRdb to 2017 to 2018). For the wider study: For a replicate experiment, RNA from roughly 21,000 or 96,000 naive CD8 T cells was divided into five aliquots, and four of the five aliquots were sequenced. CD8 T cells were used in a methods study to benchmark molecular-identifier clustering-based TCR repertoire sequencing (MIDCIRS) and TCR RNA copy counting.

Libraries of naive CD8 T cells were generated from roughly 20,000 to 1,000,000 sorted cells, with 10%, 30% or 50% of the purified RNA used. Naive CD8 T cells were FACS-sorted as CD8+CD4-CCR7+CD45RA+ on a BD FACSAria II into RLT Plus buffer. To test detection sensitivity, Jurkat RNA equivalent to ten TCR copies was spiked into samples of about 19,000-1,100,000 naive CD8 T cells. CD8 T cells were enriched using RosetteSep CD8+ T Cell Enrichment Cocktail and Ficoll-Paque, and the enriched cells then underwent ACK red cell lysis. The germline V gene (reference sequence) sets CDR1 to MNHEY and CDR2 to SMNVEV. V and J lose 2 bases and 1 base, and a span of 10 bases separates them. Its CDR3 holds 15 amino acids, cysteine through phenylalanine. CDR3 DNA only is kept here, 45 bases in frame from base 1. The library was prepared using PCR. TCRdb records NextSeq 500 as the sequencer. Bulk TCR libraries were generated as previously described, with the TCR primers listed in Table S5 used. Total RNA was purified with the Qiagen AllPrep DNA/RNA kit. Before any analysis, reads coming from multiple sequencing runs of the same library were combined into one pool. Under the source paper's analysis protocol: Only reads with exact TCR constant sequence were kept, trimmed to 150 nt, and grouped by their 12-nt molecular barcodes. Reads inside each barcode group were sub-clustered using a 15% Levenshtein threshold, and a quality-weighted consensus sequence was constructed for each RNA molecule. Non-functional sequences were filtered out, along with any lower-count sequence sitting one edit away from another sequence. Barcode sub-clusters with fewer than 20% of the maximum read count were removed, based on fitting two negative binomial distributions. The public reads were run again by TCRdb, first through fastp at Q25 and then through MiXCR, and only productive beta chains were kept. Every CDR3 protein is listed once, alongside the most common genes and DNA of its rows. These V and J calls originate from TCRdb's pipeline instead of the authors' own analysis. For this sample there are about half a million distinct CDR3 sequences; about 25% appear just once. The ten largest clones capture under 0.8% of the sample.

Concerning this clonotype: Its antigen has not been determined. There are no base qualities to consult, and no much larger clone falls within one base.

Broader findings and caveats from the paper: Spiked-in Jurkat TCR RNA equal to a single cell's worth was reported to be detectable even within one million naive CD8 T cells. The naive libraries included spiked-in Jurkat TCR RNA (roughly 9 copies' worth), and this RNA is not part of the donor repertoire. In CMV-specific effector cells, clones with more than 20 RNA copies accounted for over 99% of molecules, whereas in naive cells such clones accounted for under 1%. Modeling gave around 2.7 recovered TCR RNA copies per cell versus approximately 10 by digital PCR, implying around 30% capture efficiency. Highly expanded clone sizes could be underestimated because identical TCR molecules may share a barcode. When barcode sub-clustering was omitted, TCR diversity was inflated by chimeric consensus sequences, with chimeras reaching as high as 47%.

The TCR comes from a human donor in good health. Some libraries in this study had Jurkat cell RNA spiked in. This chain is built from TRBV27 and TRBJ2-3; the D gene cannot be resolved reliably. Sequencing was done on a sample of naive CD8+ T cells from blood, with Jurkat cell RNA spiked in. What the cell subset or site label conveys for this sample: FACS-sorted CD8+CD4-CCR7+CD45RA+ naive T cells. The nucleotides are TGTGCCAGCAGTTTAGGAGTACCCGGCACAGATACGCAGTATTTT. This is translated as CASSLGVPGTDTQYF.